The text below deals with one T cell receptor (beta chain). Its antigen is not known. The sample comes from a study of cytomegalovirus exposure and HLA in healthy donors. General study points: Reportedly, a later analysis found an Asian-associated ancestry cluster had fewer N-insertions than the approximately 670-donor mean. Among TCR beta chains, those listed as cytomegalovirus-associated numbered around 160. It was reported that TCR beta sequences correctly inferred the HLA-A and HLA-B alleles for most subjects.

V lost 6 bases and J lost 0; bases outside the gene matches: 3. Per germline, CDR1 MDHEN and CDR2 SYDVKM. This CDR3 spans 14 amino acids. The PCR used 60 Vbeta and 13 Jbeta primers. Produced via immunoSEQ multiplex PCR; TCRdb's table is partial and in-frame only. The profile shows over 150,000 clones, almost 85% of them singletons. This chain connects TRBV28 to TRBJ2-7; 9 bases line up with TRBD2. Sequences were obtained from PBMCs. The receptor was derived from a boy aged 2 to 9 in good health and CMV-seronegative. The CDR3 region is CASRTSGISYEQYF. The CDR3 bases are TGTGCCAGCAGGACTAGCGGAATCTCCTACGAGCAGTACTTC.